The clone carrying this TCR beta chain was counted between two and nine times. This entry belongs to a study of cytomegalovirus exposure and HLA in healthy donors. The CDR3 runs 14 residues. Germline V lookup: CDR1 SGHRS, CDR2 YFSETQ. Trimming took 2 bases from V and 4 from J, leaving 12 bases between them. PCR was performed using 60 Vbeta and 13 Jbeta primers. The protocol was immunoSEQ multiplex PCR, while the TCRdb copy is restricted to in-frame clones and leaves out a portion. The sample lists some 150,000 clones; approximately 80% were seen once. Specimen: PBMCs. The rearrangement uses TRBV5-1 and TRBJ1-2; D is unresolved. This clonotype was sampled from a male donor in good health and CMV-seronegative. This chain's CDR3 is CASSLTAGAYGYTF. For the CDR3, the DNA is TGCGCCAGCAGCTTAACAGCGGGCGCCTATGGCTACACCTTC.